These T cell receptor beta chains were read from a single sample in a study of control samples from healthy donors and cancer patients. TCRdb's copy holds only in-frame clones and misses some; the assay was immunoSEQ multiplex PCR. Among 150,000 to 200,000 clones listed, 85% to 95% were seen once. Sequencing was performed on blood. These receptors came from a man aged 30-40 years in good health. Each CDR3 is given with its conserved first and last residue. Fields, in order: V gene, J gene, clone size, D gene, CDR3 length, CDR3 DNA, CDR3 protein. D genes are given only for firm matches. Only some rows state a clone size, as once, few, many or a class for expanded clones.

V gene: TRBV27
J gene: TRBJ1-1
clone size: NA
D gene: TRBD1
CDR3 length: 13
CDR3 DNA: TGTGCCAGCAGTTTCGGACAGGGGATGCGCGCTTTCTTT
CDR3 protein: CASSFGQGMRAFF

V gene: TRBV9
J gene: TRBJ1-3
clone size: once
D gene: NA
CDR3 length: 16
CDR3 DNA: TGTGCCAGCAGCGTTACGGACAGCGCCGGCGGAAACACCATATATTTT
CDR3 protein: CASSVTDSAGGNTIYF

V gene: TRBV14
J gene: TRBJ2-2
clone size: NA
D gene: NA
CDR3 length: 16
CDR3 DNA: TGTGCCAGCAGCCAAGCTGGGACGGTCTACACCGGGGAGCTGTTTTTT
CDR3 protein: CASSQAGTVYTGELFF

V gene: TRBV4-1
J gene: TRBJ1-4
clone size: NA
D gene: NA
CDR3 length: 15
CDR3 DNA: TGCGCCAGCAGCCAAATAACAGGCTCTAATGAAAAACTGTTTTTT
CDR3 protein: CASSQITGSNEKLFF

V gene: TRBV5-1
J gene: TRBJ1-2
clone size: NA
D gene: NA
CDR3 length: 13
CDR3 DNA: TGCGCCAGCAGTAGGGCGCTTGAGGGTGGCTACACCTTC
CDR3 protein: CASSRALEGGYTF

V gene: TRBV3-1/TRBV3-2
J gene: TRBJ2-5
clone size: NA
D gene: TRBD2
CDR3 length: 15
CDR3 DNA: TGTGCCAGCAGCCAAGCCCAGCGGGGAGGGGAGACCCAGTACTTC
CDR3 protein: CASSQAQRGGETQYF

V gene: TRBV5-1
J gene: TRBJ1-2
clone size: NA
D gene: NA
CDR3 length: 12
CDR3 DNA: TGCGCCAGCAGCAAGGACAGCTATGGCTACACCTTC
CDR3 protein: CASSKDSYGYTF

V gene: TRBV18
J gene: TRBJ2-7
clone size: NA
D gene: NA
CDR3 length: 13
CDR3 DNA: TGTGCCAGCTCACCACAGGGGGCCTACGAGCAGTACTTC
CDR3 protein: CASSPQGAYEQYF

V gene: TRBV4-1
J gene: TRBJ2-6
clone size: NA
D gene: NA
CDR3 length: 17
CDR3 DNA: TGCGCCAGCAGCCAAGAGACCCGGGTATTTGGGGCCAACGTCCTGACTTTC
CDR3 protein: CASSQETRVFGANVLTF

V gene: TRBV9
J gene: TRBJ2-5
clone size: NA
D gene: NA
CDR3 length: 13
CDR3 DNA: TGTGCCAGCAGCGTAGGTCAACAAGAGACCCAGTACTTC
CDR3 protein: CASSVGQQETQYF